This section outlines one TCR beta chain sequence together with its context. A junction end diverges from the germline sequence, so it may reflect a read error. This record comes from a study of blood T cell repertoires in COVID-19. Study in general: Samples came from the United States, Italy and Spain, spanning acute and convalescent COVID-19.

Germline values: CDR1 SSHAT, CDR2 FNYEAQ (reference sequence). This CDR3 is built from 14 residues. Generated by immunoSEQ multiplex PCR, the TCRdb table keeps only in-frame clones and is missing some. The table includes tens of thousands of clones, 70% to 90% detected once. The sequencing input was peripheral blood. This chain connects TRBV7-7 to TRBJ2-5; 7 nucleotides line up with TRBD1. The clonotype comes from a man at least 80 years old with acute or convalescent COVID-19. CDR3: CASSSQGPGETQYF. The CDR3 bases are TGTGCTAGCAGCTCACAGGGGCCGGGAGAGACCCAGTACTTC.